The rows below give T cell receptor beta chains drawn from one sample of a study of cytomegalovirus exposure and HLA in healthy donors. Sequencing was performed with immunoSEQ multiplex PCR; in TCRdb, only in-frame clones are kept and a portion is missing. The sample holds about 110,000 clones; 70% to 85% are singletons and the top ten take 3%. The sequencing input was PBMCs. The source of these receptors is a woman aged 18-35 years in good health and CMV-seronegative. Each CDR3 is given with its conserved first and last residue. D genes are given only for firm matches. Only some rows state a clone size, as once, few, many or a class for expanded clones.

D: TRBD1; V: TRBV6-5; J: TRBJ2-7; size: NA; DNA: TGTGCCAGCAGGATGGGACAGAGCACCTACGAGCAGTACTTC; CDR3: CASRMGQSTYEQYF
D: NA; V: TRBV18; J: TRBJ2-2; size: NA; DNA: TGTGCCAGCTCACCCCAACTCTCCGGGGAGCTGTTTTTT; CDR3: CASSPQLSGELFF
D: NA; V: TRBV27; J: TRBJ1-1; size: NA; DNA: TGTGCCAGCAGTTACAGGGCGGGCACTGAAGCTTTCTTT; CDR3: CASSYRAGTEAFF
D: TRBD2; V: TRBV9; J: TRBJ2-3; size: NA; DNA: TGTGCCAGCAGCGATCGGCTAGCGGGGGGCCGGGCCACAGATACGCAGTATTTT; CDR3: CASSDRLAGGRATDTQYF
D: NA; V: TRBV6-5; J: TRBJ1-1; size: NA; DNA: TGTGCCAGCAGTTACTTATCGGGCACTGAAGCTTTCTTT; CDR3: CASSYLSGTEAFF
D: NA; V: TRBV29-1; J: TRBJ1-5; size: NA; DNA: TGCAGCGTTGAAACTCCTGGTCAGCCCCAGCATTTT; CDR3: CSVETPGQPQHF
D: TRBD1; V: TRBV28; J: TRBJ1-6; size: NA; DNA: TGTGCCAGCAGCAAGGGACAGACCTCATTAGGTTCACCCCTCCACTTT; CDR3: CASSKGQTSLGSPLHF
D: NA; V: TRBV9; J: TRBJ1-2; size: NA; DNA: TGTGCCAGCAGTTCGGAGGGGCAGTTACTCTATGGCTACACCTTC; CDR3: CASSSEGQLLYGYTF
D: NA; V: TRBV19; J: TRBJ1-2; size: NA; DNA: TGTGCCAGTAGCCCCGGAGGGCCGGGAGACTATGGCTACACCTTC; CDR3: CASSPGGPGDYGYTF
D: NA; V: TRBV14; J: TRBJ2-7; size: NA; DNA: TGTGCCAGCAGCCAAGGCACTGACTACGAGCAGTACTTC; CDR3: CASSQGTDYEQYF
D: NA; V: TRBV5-1; J: TRBJ2-5; size: NA; DNA: TGCGCCAGCAGCGGCGGGGCGGGAGAGACCCAGTACTTC; CDR3: CASSGGAGETQYF
D: NA; V: TRBV11-2; J: TRBJ1-2; size: NA; DNA: TGTGCCAGCAGCTTGTCAAGCATAGCTAACTATGGCTACACCTTC; CDR3: CASSLSSIANYGYTF
D: NA; V: TRBV6-4; J: TRBJ1-1; size: once; DNA: TGTGCCAGCAGTGACTCGGATCCGGGACAAAGGAACACTGAAGCTTTCTTT; CDR3: CASSDSDPGQRNTEAFF
D: NA; V: TRBV7-9; J: TRBJ1-5; size: few; DNA: TGTGCCAGCAGCTTAGGAGAGAGGCCCCAGCATTTT; CDR3: CASSLGERPQHF
D: TRBD2; V: TRBV7-2; J: TRBJ2-3; size: NA; DNA: TGTGCCAGCAGCCCGAGGCTCGGGGGGGCATCAGATACGCAGTATTTT; CDR3: CASSPRLGGASDTQYF
D: NA; V: TRBV7-9; J: TRBJ1-5; size: NA; DNA: TGTGCCAGCAGCCTAGGGGGGCAAAATCAGCCCCAGCATTTT; CDR3: CASSLGGQNQPQHF
D: NA; V: TRBV9; J: TRBJ2-1; size: NA; DNA: TGTGCCAGCAGCGTAAGTCCGGGAAGCTCCTACAATGAGCAGTTCTTC; CDR3: CASSVSPGSSYNEQFF
D: NA; V: TRBV9; J: TRBJ2-7; size: NA; DNA: TGTGCCAGCAGCGTAGCCGAGACGGGATACGAGCAGTACTTC; CDR3: CASSVAETGYEQYF
D: NA; V: TRBV7-3; J: TRBJ1-5; size: NA; DNA: TGTGCCAGCAGCTTAACAGGGGGCAATCAGCCCCAGCATTTT; CDR3: CASSLTGGNQPQHF
D: NA; V: TRBV5-5; J: TRBJ2-7; size: NA; DNA: TGTGCCAGCAGCTTGAATCTCCAGGAAATACGCGAGCAGTACTTC; CDR3: CASSLNLQEIREQYF
D: NA; V: TRBV2; J: TRBJ2-7; size: few; DNA: TGTGCCAGCAGTCCCGACAGGTTTGGAACCGAGCAGTACTTC; CDR3: CASSPDRFGTEQYF
D: TRBD2; V: TRBV2; J: TRBJ2-3; size: NA; DNA: TGTGCCAGCAGCCCCCTTCGGGAGGGGGTAGATACGCAGTATTTT; CDR3: CASSPLREGVDTQYF
D: TRBD2; V: TRBV7-3; J: TRBJ2-3; size: NA; DNA: TGTGCCAGCAGCTCGTTAGCGGGTAGCACAGATACGCAGTATTTT; CDR3: CASSSLAGSTDTQYF
D: TRBD1; V: TRBV27; J: TRBJ1-2; size: once; DNA: TGTGCCAGCAGTTTAGAACGGACAGGGAATGGCTACACCTTC; CDR3: CASSLERTGNGYTF
D: NA; V: TRBV7-8; J: TRBJ2-5; size: NA; DNA: TGTGCAACCGGGGAACAAGAGACCCAGTACTTC; CDR3: CATGEQETQYF
D: TRBD1; V: TRBV18; J: TRBJ1-2; size: NA; DNA: TGTGCCAGCTCACGGGGGACAGGGGTCCGGTATGGCTACACCTTC; CDR3: CASSRGTGVRYGYTF
D: NA; V: TRBV30; J: TRBJ1-5; size: NA; DNA: TGTGCCTGGAGTAGAGACGTGGAGAATCAGCCCCAGCATTTT; CDR3: CAWSRDVENQPQHF
D: NA; V: TRBV18; J: TRBJ2-7; size: NA; DNA: TGTGCCAGCTCACCGGGGACATCCGACTACGAGCAGTACTTC; CDR3: CASSPGTSDYEQYF
D: NA; V: TRBV9; J: TRBJ2-5; size: NA; DNA: TGTGCCAGCAGCGCCAACTCTCGGGCCCAGTACTTC; CDR3: CASSANSRAQYF
D: NA; V: TRBV30; J: TRBJ1-6; size: NA; DNA: TGTGCCGCGAACTGGGACAATGGGGCACCCCTCCACTTT; CDR3: CAANWDNGAPLHF
D: TRBD1; V: TRBV6-4; J: TRBJ2-2; size: once; DNA: TGTGCCAGCAGCCCCGGGACAGGGGGCATCGGGGAGCTGTTTTTT; CDR3: CASSPGTGGIGELFF
D: NA; V: TRBV30; J: TRBJ1-2; size: NA; DNA: TGTGCCTGGACCAGACAGACTAACTATGGCTACACCTTC; CDR3: CAWTRQTNYGYTF
D: TRBD1; V: TRBV15; J: TRBJ2-5; size: NA; DNA: TGTGCCACCAGCAGAGCCGGGACAGCCGAAGAGACCCAGTACTTC; CDR3: CATSRAGTAEETQYF
D: TRBD2; V: TRBV28; J: TRBJ2-7; size: NA; DNA: TGTGCCAGCAGCCGACCGGGGGGGGGCCTTAACGAGCAGTACTTC; CDR3: CASSRPGGGLNEQYF
D: NA; V: TRBV4-1; J: TRBJ1-5; size: NA; DNA: TGCGCCAGCAGCCAAGTGATGTTTCCAGTCGTCAAGAGCAATCAGCCCCAGCATTTT; CDR3: CASSQVMFPVVKSNQPQHF
D: NA; V: TRBV29-1; J: TRBJ2-4; size: NA; DNA: TGCAGCGTTGAGGAGGGGCTAGCCAAAAACATTCAGTACTTC; CDR3: CSVEEGLAKNIQYF
D: NA; V: TRBV18; J: TRBJ1-2; size: NA; DNA: TGTGCCAGCTCACCACAAGACGGACTATATGGCTACACCTTC; CDR3: CASSPQDGLYGYTF
D: TRBD1; V: TRBV29-1; J: TRBJ2-5; size: once; DNA: TGCAGCGTTCAGACAGGGGTAAAAGAGACCCAGTACTTC; CDR3: CSVQTGVKETQYF
D: NA; V: TRBV27; J: TRBJ1-2; size: NA; DNA: TGTGCCAGCAGTTTCAGGACAGAAGGTCTCTATGGCTACACCTTC; CDR3: CASSFRTEGLYGYTF
D: NA; V: TRBV30; J: TRBJ1-2; size: NA; DNA: TGTGCCTGCTACTTTCTCGACTTCTATGGCTACACCTTC; CDR3: CACYFLDFYGYTF
D: NA; V: TRBV28; J: TRBJ2-7; size: NA; DNA: TGTGCCAGCAGGCTAGGGGGGGGAGAGCAGTACTTC; CDR3: CASRLGGGEQYF